This T cell receptor beta chain is drawn from a study of control samples from healthy donors and cancer patients. The data were produced by immunoSEQ multiplex PCR, yet TCRdb's version contains in-frame clones alone and is incomplete. The repertoire consists of about 150,000 clones, with 90% to 95% occurring once and the leading ten covering approximately 6.1%. Trimming stripped 5 bases from V and 7 bases from J, with 18 bases between. The CDR3 is made up of 15 amino acids. Germline values: CDR1 MNHEY, CDR2 SMNVEV (reference sequence). The chain is built from TRBV27 and TRBJ1-5, with D perhaps matching TRBD1 (5 bases). The sequence was collected from a man aged 40-49 years in good health. Sequencing used blood. CDR3 sequence reads: CASSDTGAQRQPQHF. CDR3 bases: TGTGCCAGCAGTGATACAGGAGCCCAGCGGCAGCCCCAGCATTTT.